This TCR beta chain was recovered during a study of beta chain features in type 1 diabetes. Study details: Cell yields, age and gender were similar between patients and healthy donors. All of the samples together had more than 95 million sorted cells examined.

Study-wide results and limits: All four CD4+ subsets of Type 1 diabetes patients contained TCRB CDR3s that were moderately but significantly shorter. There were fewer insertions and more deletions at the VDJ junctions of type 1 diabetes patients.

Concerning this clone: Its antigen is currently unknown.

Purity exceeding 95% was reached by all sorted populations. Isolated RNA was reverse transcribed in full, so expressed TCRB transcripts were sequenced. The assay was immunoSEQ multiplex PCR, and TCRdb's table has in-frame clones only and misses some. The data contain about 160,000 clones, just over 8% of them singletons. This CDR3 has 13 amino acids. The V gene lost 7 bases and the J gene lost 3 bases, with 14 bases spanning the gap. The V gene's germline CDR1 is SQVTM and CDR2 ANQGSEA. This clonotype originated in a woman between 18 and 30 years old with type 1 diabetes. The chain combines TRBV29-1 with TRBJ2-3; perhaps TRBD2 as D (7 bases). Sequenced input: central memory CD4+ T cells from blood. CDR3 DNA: TGCAGCGGGGGGGGGCTGGGGACAGATACGCAGTATTTT. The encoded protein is CSGGGLGTDTQYF.